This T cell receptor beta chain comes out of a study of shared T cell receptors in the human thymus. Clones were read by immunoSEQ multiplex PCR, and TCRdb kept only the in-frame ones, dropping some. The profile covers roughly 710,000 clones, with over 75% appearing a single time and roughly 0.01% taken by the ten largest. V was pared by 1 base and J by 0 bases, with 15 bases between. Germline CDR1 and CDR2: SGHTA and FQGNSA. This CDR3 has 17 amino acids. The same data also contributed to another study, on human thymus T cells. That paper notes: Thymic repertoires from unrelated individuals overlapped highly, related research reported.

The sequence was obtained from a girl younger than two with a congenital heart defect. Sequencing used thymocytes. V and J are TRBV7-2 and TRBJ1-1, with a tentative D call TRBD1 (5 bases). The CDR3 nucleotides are TGTGCCAGCAGCTTAGAGGTCCGACAGCTCGTGAACACTGAAGCTTTCTTT. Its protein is CASSLEVRQLVNTEAFF.